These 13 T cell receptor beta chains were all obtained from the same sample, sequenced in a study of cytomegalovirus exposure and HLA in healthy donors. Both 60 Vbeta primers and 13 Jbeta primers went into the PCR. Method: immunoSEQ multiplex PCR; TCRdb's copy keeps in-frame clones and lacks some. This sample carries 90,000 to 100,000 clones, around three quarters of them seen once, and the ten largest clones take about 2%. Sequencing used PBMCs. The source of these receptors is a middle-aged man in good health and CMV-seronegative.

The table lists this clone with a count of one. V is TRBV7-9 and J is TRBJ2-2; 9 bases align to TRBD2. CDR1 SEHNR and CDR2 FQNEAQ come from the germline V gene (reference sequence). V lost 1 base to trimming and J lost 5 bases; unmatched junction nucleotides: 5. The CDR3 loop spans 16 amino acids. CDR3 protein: CASSLGGGAGTGELFF. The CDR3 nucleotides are TGTGCCAGCAGCTTAGGCGGGGGGGCCGGTACCGGGGAGCTGTTTTTT.

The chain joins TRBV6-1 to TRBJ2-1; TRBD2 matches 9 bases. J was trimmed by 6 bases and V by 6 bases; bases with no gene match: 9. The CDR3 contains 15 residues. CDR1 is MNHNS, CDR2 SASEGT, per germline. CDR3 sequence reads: CASRPGTSLGNEQFF. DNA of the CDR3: TGTGCCAGCAGACCCGGGACTAGCCTGGGCAATGAGCAGTTCTTC.

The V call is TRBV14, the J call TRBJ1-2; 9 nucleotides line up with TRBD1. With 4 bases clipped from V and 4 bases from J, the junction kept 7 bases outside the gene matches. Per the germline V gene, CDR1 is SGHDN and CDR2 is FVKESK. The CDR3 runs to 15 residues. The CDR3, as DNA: TGTGCCAGCAGCCGCGGGACAGGGACCCTCTATGGCTACACCTTC. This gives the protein CASSRGTGTLYGYTF.

The CDR3 reads CASSRTSGKNIQYF. The CDR3 DNA is TGTGCCAGCAGCCGGACTAGCGGCAAAAACATTCAGTACTTC. The chain combines TRBV6-5 with TRBJ2-4, with 10 bases identical to TRBD2. In germline, CDR1 is MNHEY, CDR2 SVGAGI. V lost 6 bases to trimming and J lost 3 bases; unmatched junction nucleotides: 2. This CDR3 region has 14 residues.

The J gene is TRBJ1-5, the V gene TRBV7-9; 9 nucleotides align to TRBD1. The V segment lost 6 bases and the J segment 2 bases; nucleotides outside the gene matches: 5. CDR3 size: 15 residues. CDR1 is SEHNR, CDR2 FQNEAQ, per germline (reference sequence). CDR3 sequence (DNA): TGTGCCAGCAGTCGGACAGGGGAAGGCAATCAGCCCCAGCATTTT. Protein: CASSRTGEGNQPQHF.

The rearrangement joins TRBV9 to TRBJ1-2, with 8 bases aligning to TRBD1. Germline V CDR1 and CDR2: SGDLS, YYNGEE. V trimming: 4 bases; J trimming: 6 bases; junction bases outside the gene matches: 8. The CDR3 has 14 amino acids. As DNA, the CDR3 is TGTGCCAGCAGCCCCCGGACAGGGTTAAATGGCTACACCTTC. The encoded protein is CASSPRTGLNGYTF.

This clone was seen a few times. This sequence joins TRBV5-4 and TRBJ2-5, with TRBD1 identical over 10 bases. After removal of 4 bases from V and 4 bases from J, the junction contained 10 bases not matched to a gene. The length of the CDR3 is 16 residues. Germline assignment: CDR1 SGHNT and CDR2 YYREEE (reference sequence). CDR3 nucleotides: TGTGCCAGCAGCGCTCCGACAGGGGGCCACGGAGAGACCCAGTACTTC. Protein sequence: CASSAPTGGHGETQYF. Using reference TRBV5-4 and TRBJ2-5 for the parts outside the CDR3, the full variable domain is ETGVTQSPTHLIKTRGQQVTLRCSSQSGHNTVSWYQQALGQGPQFIFQYYREEENGRGNFPPRFSGLQFPNYSSELNVNALELDDSALYLCASSAPTGGHGETQYFGPGTRLLVL.

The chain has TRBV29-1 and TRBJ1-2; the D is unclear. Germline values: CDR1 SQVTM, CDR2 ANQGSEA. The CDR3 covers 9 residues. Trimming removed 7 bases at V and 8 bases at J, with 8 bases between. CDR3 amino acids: CSADNGYTF. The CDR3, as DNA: TGCAGCGCAGATAACGGCTACACCTTC.

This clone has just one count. In nucleotides, the CDR3 is TGTGCCAGCAGCTTAATTCTGACAGGGTGGCGTGAGCAGTTCTTC. Amino acids: CASSLILTGWREQFF. The chain links TRBV11-2 to TRBJ2-1; TRBD1 matches at 7 bases. Germline CDR1 and CDR2: SGHAT and FQNNGV. J was trimmed by 9 bases and V by 2 bases; bases with no gene match: 10. The CDR3 totals 15 residues.

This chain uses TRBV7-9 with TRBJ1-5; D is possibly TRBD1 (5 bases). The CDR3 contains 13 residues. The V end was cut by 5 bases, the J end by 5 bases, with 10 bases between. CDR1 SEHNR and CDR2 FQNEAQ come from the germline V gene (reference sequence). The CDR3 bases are TGTGCCAGCAGCGCGGGACTGCATCAGCCCCAGCATTTT. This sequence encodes CASSAGLHQPQHF.

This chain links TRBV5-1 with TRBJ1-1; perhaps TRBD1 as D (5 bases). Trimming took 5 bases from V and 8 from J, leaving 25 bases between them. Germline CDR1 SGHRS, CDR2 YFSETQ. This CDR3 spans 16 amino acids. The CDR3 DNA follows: TGCGCCAGCAGAGTGGGACCAGAAACGGGGGGGGTGGAAGCTTTCTTT. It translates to CASRVGPETGGVEAFF.

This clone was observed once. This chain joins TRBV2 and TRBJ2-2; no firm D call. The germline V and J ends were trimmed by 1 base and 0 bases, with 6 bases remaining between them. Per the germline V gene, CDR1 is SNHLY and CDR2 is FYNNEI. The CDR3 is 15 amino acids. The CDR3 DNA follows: TGTGCCAGCAGTGAAGGGCCCGCGAACACCGGGGAGCTGTTTTTT. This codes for CASSEGPANTGELFF.

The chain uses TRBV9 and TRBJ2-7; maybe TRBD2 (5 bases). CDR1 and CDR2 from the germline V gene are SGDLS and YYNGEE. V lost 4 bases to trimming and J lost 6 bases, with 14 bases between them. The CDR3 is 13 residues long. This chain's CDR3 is CASSQSGSLEQYF. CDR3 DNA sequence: TGTGCCAGCAGCCAATCGGGGAGTCTCGAGCAGTACTTC. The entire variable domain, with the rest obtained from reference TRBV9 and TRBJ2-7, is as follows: DSGVTQTPKHLITATGQRVTLRCSPRSGDLSVYWYQQSLDQGLQFLIQYYNGEERAKGNILERFSAQQFPDLHSELNLSSLELGDSALYFCASSQSGSLEQYFGPGTRLTVT.